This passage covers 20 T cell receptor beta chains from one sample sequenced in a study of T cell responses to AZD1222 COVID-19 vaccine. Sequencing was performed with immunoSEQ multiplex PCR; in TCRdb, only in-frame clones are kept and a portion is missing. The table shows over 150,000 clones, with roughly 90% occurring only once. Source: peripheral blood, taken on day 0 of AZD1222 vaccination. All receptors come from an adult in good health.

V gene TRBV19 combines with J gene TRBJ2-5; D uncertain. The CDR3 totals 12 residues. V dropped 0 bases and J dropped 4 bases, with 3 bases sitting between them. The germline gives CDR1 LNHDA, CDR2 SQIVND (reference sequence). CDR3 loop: CASSIDGETQYF. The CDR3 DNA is TGTGCCAGTAGTATAGACGGAGAGACCCAGTACTTC. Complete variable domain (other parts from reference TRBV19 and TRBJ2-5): DGGITQSPKYLFRKEGQNVTLSCEQNLNHDAMYWYRQDPGQGLRLIYYSQIVNDFQKGDIAEGYSVSREKKESFPLTVTSAQKNPTAFYLCASSIDGETQYFGPGTRLLVL.

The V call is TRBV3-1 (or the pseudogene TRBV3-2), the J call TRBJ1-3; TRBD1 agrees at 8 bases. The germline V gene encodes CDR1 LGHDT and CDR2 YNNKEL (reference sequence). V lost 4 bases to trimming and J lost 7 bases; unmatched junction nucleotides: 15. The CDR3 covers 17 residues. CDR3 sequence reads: CASSPNRGELSGNTIYF. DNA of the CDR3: TGTGCCAGCAGCCCTAACAGGGGGGAACTTTCGGGGAACACCATATATTTT.

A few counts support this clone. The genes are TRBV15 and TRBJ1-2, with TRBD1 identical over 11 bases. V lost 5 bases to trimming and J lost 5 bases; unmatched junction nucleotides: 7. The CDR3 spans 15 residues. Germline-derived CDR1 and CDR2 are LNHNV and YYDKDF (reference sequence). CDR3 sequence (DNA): TGTGCCACCAGCGACCGGGACAGGGGGGAATATGGCTACACCTTC. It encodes CATSDRDRGEYGYTF.

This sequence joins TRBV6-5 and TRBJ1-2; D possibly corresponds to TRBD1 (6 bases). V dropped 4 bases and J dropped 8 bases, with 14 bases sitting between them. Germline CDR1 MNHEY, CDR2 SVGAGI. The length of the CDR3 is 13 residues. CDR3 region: CASSFKQGPGYTF. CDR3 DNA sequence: TGTGCCAGCAGTTTCAAACAGGGACCGGGCTACACCTTC.

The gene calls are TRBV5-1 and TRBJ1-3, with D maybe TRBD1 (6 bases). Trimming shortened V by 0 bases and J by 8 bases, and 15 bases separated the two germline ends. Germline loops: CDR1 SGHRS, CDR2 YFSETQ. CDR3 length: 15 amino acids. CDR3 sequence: CASSLDRVVGDTIYF. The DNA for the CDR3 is TGCGCCAGCAGCTTGGACAGGGTGGTCGGCGACACCATATATTTT.

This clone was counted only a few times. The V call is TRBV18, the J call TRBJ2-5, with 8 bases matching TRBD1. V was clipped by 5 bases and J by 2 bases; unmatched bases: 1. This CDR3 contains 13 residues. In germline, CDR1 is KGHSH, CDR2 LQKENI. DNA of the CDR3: TGTGCCAGCTCAAGACAGGGGCAAGAGACCCAGTACTTC. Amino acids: CASSRQGQETQYF.

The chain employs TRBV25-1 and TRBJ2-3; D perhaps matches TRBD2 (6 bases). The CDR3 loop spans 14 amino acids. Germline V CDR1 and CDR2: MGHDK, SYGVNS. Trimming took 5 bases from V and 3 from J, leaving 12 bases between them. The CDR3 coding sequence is TGTGCCAGCAGTCCTTCCCGGGGGACAGATACGCAGTATTTT. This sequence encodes CASSPSRGTDTQYF.

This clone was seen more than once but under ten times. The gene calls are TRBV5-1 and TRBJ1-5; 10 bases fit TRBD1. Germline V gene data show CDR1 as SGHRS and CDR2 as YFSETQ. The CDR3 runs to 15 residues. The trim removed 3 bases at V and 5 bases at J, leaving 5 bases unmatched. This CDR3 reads CASSWTGGKDQPQHF. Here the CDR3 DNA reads TGCGCCAGCAGCTGGACAGGGGGTAAGGATCAGCCCCAGCATTTT.

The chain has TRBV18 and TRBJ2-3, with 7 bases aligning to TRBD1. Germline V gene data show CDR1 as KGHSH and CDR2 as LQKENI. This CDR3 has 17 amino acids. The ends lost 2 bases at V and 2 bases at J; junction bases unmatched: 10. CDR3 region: CASSPWETGYPTDTQYF. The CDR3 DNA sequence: TGTGCCAGCTCACCATGGGAGACAGGGTACCCCACAGATACGCAGTATTTT.

The CDR3 DNA follows: TGCGCCAGCAGTTGGGACAGGAACACTGAAGCTTTCTTT. Translating gives CASSWDRNTEAFF. V usage is TRBV10-1 and J usage is TRBJ1-1; 7 bases agree with TRBD1. The CDR3 has 13 amino acids. Germline CDR1 and CDR2: WNHNN and SYGVQD (reference sequence). V trimming: 5 bases; J trimming: 1 base; junction bases outside the gene matches: 1.

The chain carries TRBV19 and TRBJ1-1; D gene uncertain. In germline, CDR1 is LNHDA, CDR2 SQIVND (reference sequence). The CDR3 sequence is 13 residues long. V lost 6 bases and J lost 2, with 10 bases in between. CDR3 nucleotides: TGTGCCAGTAGAAACAGAGGTAACACTGAAGCTTTCTTT. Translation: CASRNRGNTEAFF.

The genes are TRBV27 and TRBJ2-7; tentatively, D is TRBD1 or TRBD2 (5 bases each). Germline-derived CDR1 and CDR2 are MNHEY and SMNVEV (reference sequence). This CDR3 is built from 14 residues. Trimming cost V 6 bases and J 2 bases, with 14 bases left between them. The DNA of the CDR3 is TGTGCCAGCAGCCTACCCCGGGACGCCTACGAGCAGTACTTC. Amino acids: CASSLPRDAYEQYF.

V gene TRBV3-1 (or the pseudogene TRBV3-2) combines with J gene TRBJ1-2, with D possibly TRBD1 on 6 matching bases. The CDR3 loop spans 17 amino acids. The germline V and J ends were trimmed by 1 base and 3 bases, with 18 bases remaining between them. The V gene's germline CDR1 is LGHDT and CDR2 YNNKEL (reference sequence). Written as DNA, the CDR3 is TGTGCCAGCAGCCAAGGAGGAGGGGGGGCGCGTTACTATGGCTACACCTTC. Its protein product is CASSQGGGGARYYGYTF.

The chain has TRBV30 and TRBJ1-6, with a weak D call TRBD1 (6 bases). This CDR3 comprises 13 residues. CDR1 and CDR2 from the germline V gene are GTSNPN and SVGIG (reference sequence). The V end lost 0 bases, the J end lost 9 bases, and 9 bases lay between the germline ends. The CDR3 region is CAWSVGGGSPLHF. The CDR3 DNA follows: TGTGCCTGGAGTGTTGGAGGGGGTTCACCCCTCCACTTT.

Here the CDR3 reads CASSFEGEGPYEQYF. CDR3 nucleotides: TGTGCCAGCAGCTTTGAGGGGGAGGGCCCCTACGAGCAGTACTTC. The chain is built from TRBV6-4 and TRBJ2-7; possible D gene TRBD2, 7 bases. The CDR3 covers 15 residues. CDR1 MRHNA and CDR2 SNTAGT come from the germline V gene. V lost 6 bases, J lost 2 bases, and 17 bases lay in between.

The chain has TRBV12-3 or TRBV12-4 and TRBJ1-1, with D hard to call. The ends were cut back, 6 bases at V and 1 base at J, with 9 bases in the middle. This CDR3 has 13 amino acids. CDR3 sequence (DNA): TGTGCCAGCAGGGACCAAAGGAACACTGAAGCTTTCTTT. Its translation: CASRDQRNTEAFF.

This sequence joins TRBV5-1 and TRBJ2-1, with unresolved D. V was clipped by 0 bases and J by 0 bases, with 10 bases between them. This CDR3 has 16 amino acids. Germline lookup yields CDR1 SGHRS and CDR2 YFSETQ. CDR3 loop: CASSLAVLGSYNEQFF. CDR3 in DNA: TGCGCCAGCAGCTTGGCCGTGCTAGGCTCCTACAATGAGCAGTTCTTC.

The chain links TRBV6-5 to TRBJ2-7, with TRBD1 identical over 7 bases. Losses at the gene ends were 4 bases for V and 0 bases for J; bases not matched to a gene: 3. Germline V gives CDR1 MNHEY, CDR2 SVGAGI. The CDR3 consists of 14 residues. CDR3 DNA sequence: TGTGCCAGCAGTTCTTGGGACAGCTCCTACGAGCAGTACTTC. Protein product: CASSSWDSSYEQYF.

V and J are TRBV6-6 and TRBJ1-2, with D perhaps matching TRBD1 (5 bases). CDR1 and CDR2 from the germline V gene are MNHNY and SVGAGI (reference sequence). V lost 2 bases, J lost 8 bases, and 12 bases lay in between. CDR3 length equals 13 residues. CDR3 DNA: TGTGCCAGCAGTTACGGGGGTGTTAACGGCTACACCTTC. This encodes CASSYGGVNGYTF.

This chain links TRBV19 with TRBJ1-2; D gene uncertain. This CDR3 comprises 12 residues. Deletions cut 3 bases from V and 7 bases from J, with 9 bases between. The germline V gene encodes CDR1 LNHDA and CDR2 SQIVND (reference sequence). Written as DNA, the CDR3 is TGTGCCAGTAGTATGTTGGCTACTGGCTACACCTTC. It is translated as CASSMLATGYTF.